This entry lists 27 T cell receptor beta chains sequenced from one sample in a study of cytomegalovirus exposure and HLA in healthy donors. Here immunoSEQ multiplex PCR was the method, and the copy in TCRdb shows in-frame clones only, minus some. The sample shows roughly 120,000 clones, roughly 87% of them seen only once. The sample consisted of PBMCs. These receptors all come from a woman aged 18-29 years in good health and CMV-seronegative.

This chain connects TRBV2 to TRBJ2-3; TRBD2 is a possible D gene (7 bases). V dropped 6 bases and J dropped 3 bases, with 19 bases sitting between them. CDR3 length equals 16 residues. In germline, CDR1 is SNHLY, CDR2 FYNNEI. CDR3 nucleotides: TGTGCCAGCAGCCTAGGGGGGGGGTTGGAGACAGATACGCAGTATTTT. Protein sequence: CASSLGGGLETDTQYF.

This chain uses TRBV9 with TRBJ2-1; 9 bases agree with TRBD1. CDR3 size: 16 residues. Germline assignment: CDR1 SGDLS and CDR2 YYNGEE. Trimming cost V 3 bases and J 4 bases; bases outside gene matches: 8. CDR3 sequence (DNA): TGTGCCAGCAGCGGCACAGGGGGCGTAGAGTACAATGAGCAGTTCTTC. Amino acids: CASSGTGGVEYNEQFF.

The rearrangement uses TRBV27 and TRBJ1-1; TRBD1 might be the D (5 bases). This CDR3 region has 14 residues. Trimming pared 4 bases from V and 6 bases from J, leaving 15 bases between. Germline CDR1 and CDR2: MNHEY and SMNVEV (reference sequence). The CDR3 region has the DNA TGTGCCAGCAGTTCTTGGGGCGCCCCGGCTGAAGCTTTCTTT. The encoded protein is CASSSWGAPAEAFF.

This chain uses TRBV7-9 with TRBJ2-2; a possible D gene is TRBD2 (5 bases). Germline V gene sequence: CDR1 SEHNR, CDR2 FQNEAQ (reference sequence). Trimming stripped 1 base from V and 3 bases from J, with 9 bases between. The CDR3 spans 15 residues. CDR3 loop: CASSLVEGDTGELFF. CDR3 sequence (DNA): TGTGCCAGCAGCTTAGTCGAGGGTGACACCGGGGAGCTGTTTTTT.

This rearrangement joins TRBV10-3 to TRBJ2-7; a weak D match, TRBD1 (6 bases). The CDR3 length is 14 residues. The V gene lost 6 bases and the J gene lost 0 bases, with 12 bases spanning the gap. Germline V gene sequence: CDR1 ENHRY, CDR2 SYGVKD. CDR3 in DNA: TGTGCCATCAGCCCGGGACATTCCTCCTACGAGCAGTACTTC. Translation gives CAISPGHSSYEQYF.

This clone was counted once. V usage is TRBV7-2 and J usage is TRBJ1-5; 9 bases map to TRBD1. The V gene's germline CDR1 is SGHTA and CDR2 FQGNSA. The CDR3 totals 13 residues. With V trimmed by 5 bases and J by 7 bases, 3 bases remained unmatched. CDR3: CASSRDREQPQHF. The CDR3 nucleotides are TGTGCCAGCAGCAGGGACAGGGAGCAGCCCCAGCATTTT.

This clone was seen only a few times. The CDR3 nucleotides read TGTGCCAGCAGTGACGGGGAGACTGGGGCCAACGTCCTGACTTTC. It specifies CASSDGETGANVLTF. V is TRBV6-4 and J is TRBJ2-6; a weak D match, TRBD2 (5 bases). V shed 2 bases and J shed 2 bases, with 7 bases lying between them. This CDR3 has 15 residues. The V gene's germline CDR1 is MRHNA and CDR2 SNTAGT.

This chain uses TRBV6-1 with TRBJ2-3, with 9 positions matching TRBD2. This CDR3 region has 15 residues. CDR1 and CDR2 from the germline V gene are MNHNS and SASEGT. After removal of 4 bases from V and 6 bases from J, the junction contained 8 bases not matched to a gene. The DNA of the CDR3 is TGTGCCAGCAGTGTCGCTGCGGGGGGGCGGGATACGCAGTATTTT. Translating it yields CASSVAAGGRDTQYF.

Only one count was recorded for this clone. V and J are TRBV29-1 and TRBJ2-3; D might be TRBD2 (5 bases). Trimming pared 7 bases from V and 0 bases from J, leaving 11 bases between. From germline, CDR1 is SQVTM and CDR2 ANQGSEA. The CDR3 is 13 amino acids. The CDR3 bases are TGCAGCGCCGTGCGGGTTAGCACAGATACGCAGTATTTT. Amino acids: CSAVRVSTDTQYF.

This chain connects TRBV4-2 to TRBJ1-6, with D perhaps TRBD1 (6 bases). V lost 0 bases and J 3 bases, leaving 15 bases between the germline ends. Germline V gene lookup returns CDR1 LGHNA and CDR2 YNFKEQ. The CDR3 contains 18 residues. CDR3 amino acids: CASSQDPRTVSYNSPLHF. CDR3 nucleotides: TGTGCCAGCAGCCAAGATCCCCGGACAGTTAGCTATAATTCACCCCTCCACTTT.

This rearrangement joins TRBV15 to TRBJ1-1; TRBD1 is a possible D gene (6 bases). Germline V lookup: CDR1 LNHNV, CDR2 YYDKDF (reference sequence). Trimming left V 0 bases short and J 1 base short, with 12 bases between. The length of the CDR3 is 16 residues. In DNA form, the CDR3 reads TGTGCCACCAGCAGAGATAGGGGGGGAGCGAACACTGAAGCTTTCTTT. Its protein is CATSRDRGGANTEAFF.

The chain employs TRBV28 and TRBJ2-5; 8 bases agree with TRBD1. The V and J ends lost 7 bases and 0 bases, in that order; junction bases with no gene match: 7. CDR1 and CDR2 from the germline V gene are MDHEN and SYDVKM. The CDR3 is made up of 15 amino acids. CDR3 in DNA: TGTGCCAGCACCCCCTGGACAGGGTACCAAGAGACCCAGTACTTC. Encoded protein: CASTPWTGYQETQYF.

The CDR3 DNA follows: TGTGCCTGGAGTCTAGGAGGCAGCTACGAGCAGTACTTC. This gives the protein CAWSLGGSYEQYF. The rearrangement joins TRBV30 to TRBJ2-7; tentative D call: TRBD2 (5 bases). Germline V gives CDR1 GTSNPN, CDR2 SVGIG (reference sequence). This CDR3 is built from 13 residues. V gave up 2 bases and J gave up 3 bases, with 11 bases separating them. Using reference TRBV30 and TRBJ2-7 for the parts outside the CDR3, the full variable domain is SQTIHQWPATLVQPVGSPLSLECTVEGTSNPNLYWYRQAAGRGLQLLFYSVGIGQISSEVPQNLSASRPQDRQFILSSKKLLLSDSGFYLCAWSLGGSYEQYFGPGTRLTVT.

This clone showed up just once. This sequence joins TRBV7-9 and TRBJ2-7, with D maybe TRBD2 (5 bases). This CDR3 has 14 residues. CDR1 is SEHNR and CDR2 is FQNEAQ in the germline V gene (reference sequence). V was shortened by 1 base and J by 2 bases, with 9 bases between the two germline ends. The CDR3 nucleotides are TGTGCCAGCAGCTTAGTGGAGGTAGCCTACGAGCAGTACTTC. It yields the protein CASSLVEVAYEQYF. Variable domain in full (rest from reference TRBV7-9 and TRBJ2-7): DTGVSQNPRHKITKRGQNVTFRCDPISEHNRLYWYRQTLGQGPEFLTYFQNEAQLEKSRLLSDRFSAERPKGSFSTLEIQRTEQGDSAMYLCASSLVEVAYEQYFGPGTRLTVT.

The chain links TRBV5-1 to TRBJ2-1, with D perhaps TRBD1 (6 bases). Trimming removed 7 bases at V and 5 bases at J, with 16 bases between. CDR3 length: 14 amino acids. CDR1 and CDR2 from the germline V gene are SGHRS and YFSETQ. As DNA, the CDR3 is TGCGCCAGCTATACGCAGGGGCCCAACAATGAGCAGTTCTTC. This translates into CASYTQGPNNEQFF.

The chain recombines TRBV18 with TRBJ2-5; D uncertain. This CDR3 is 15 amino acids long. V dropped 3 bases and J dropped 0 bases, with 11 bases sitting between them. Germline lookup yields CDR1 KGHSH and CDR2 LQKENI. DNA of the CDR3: TGTGCCAGCTCACCGACACCACGGAACCAAGAGACCCAGTACTTC. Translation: CASSPTPRNQETQYF.

DNA of the CDR3: TGTGCCAGCAGTGCCTCCCGGGACAGGGTTTTGAGGACTGAAGCTTTCTTT. Translating gives CASSASRDRVLRTEAFF. The J gene is TRBJ1-1, the V gene TRBV2; TRBD1 agrees at 9 bases. The CDR3 runs to 17 residues. Germline V lookup: CDR1 SNHLY, CDR2 FYNNEI. V lost 4 bases and J lost 5; bases outside the gene matches: 14.

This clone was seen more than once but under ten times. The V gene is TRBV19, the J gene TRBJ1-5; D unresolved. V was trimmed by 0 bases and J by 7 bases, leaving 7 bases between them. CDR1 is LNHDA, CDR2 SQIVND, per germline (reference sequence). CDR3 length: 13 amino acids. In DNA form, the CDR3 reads TGTGCCAGTAGTATAGATCGAAGCCAGCCCCAGCATTTT. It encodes CASSIDRSQPQHF.

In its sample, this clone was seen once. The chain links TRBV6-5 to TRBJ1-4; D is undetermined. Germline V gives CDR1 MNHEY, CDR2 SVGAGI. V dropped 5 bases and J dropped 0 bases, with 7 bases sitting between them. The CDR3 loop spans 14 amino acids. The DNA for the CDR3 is TGTGCCAGCAGTCCAGGATCAACTAATGAAAAACTGTTTTTT. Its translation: CASSPGSTNEKLFF.

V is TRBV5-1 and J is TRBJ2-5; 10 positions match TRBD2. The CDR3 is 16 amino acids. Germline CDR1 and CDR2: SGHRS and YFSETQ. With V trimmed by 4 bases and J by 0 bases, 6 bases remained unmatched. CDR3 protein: CASSPGLAVYQETQYF. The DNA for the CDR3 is TGCGCCAGCAGCCCCGGACTAGCGGTGTACCAAGAGACCCAGTACTTC.

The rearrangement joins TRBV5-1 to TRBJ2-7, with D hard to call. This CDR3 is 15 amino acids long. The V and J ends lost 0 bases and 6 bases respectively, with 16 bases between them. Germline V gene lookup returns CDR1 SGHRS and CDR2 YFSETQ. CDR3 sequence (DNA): TGCGCCAGCAGCTTGGTCGGCGGAATGGAGTCCGAGCAGTACTTC. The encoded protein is CASSLVGGMESEQYF.

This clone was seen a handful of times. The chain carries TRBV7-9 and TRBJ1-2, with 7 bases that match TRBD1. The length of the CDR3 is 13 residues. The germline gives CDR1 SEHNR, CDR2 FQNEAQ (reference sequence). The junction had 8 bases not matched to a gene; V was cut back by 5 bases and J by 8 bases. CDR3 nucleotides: TGTGCCAGCAGCCCCGGGACAGAGCGGGGCTACACCTTC. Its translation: CASSPGTERGYTF.

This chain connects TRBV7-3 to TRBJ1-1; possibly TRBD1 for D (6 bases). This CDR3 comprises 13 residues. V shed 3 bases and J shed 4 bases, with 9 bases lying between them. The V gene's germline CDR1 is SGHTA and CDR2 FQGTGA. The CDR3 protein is CASSFTGLTEAFF. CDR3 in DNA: TGTGCCAGCAGCTTCACAGGGCTCACTGAAGCTTTCTTT.

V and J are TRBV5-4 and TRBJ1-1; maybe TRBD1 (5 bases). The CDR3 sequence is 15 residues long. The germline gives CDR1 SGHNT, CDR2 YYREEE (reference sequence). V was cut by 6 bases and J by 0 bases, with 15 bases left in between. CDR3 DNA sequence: TGTGCCAGCACCCGACAGTGGGCCATGAACACTGAAGCTTTCTTT. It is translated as CASTRQWAMNTEAFF.

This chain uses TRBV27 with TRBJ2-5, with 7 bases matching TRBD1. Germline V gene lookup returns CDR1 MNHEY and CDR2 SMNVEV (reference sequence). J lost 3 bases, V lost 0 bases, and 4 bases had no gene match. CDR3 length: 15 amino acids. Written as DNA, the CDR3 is TGTGCCAGCAGTTTATCGACAGGGAGAGAAGAGACCCAGTACTTC. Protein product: CASSLSTGREETQYF.

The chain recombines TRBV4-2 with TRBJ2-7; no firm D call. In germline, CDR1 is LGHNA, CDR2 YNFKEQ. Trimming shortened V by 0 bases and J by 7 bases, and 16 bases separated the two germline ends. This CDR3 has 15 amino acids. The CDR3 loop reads CASSQDPDTLWEQYF. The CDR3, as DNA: TGTGCCAGCAGCCAAGATCCTGACACCCTCTGGGAGCAGTACTTC.

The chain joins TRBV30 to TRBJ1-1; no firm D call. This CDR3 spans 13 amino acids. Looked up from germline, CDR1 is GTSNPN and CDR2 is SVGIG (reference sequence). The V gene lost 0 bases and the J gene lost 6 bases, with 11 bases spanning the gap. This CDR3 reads CAWSVLELSEAFF. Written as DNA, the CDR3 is TGTGCCTGGAGTGTACTTGAGCTCTCTGAAGCTTTCTTT.